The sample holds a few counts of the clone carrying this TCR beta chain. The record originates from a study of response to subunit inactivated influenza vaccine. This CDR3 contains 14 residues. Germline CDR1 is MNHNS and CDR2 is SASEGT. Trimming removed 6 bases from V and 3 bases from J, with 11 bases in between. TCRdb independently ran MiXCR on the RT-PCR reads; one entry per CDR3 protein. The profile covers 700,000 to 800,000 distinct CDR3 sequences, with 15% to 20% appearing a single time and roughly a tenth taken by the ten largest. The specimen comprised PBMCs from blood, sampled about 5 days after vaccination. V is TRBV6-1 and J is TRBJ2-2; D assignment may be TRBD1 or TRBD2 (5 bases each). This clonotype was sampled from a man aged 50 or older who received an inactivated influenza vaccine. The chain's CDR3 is CASSPGRDTGELFF. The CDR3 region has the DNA TGTGCCAGCAGCCCAGGGCGGGACACCGGGGAGCTGTTTTTT.